One sample yielded the 9 T cell receptor beta chains listed below, sequenced in a study of shared clonotypes between healthy human individuals (dated by TCRdb to 2020 to 2022). The library relied on the immunoSEQ multiplex PCR assay. TCRdb holds this immuneACCESS table with in-frame rearrangements only. Some clones are missing; in checked studies, unresolved V genes explain under half, and the rest has no known cause. The sample has around 2.1 million clones on record, roughly 91% of them singletons. In total, the top ten clones hold about 1.5% of the sample. CD8 naive samples were CD45RO-negative cells positively selected for CCR7, giving a CD45RA+CCR7+ population that excluded TemRA cells. Sequenced input: naive CD8+ T cells from PBMCs. This sample's cell subset or site label indicates: CD45RA+CCR7+. The receptors were gathered from a man between 18 and 29 years old in good health. Some clones in this sample may be carry-over from other donors' samples.

The chain combines TRBV9 with TRBJ2-1, with D unresolved. The CDR3 is 17 amino acids. Germline CDR1 is SGDLS and CDR2 is YYNGEE. Trimming stripped 0 bases from V and 5 bases from J, with 18 bases between. The CDR3 bases are TGTGCCAGCAGCGTAGTTTTCGGGCCCCTTAGGGACAATGAGCAGTTCTTC. Protein product: CASSVVFGPLRDNEQFF.

The chain carries TRBV7-6 and TRBJ2-5; D possibly uses TRBD1 or TRBD2 (5 bases each). Trimming cost V 1 base and J 4 bases, with 19 bases left between them. CDR1 is SGHVS and CDR2 is FNYEAQ in the germline V gene. CDR3 length equals 17 residues. This CDR3 reads CASSLDRWGIMGETQYF. CDR3 sequence (DNA): TGTGCCAGCAGCTTAGATCGATGGGGGATCATGGGAGAGACCCAGTACTTC.

This chain joins TRBV19 and TRBJ1-5, with D possibly TRBD1 on 6 matching bases. The V and J ends lost 3 bases and 2 bases respectively, with 11 bases between them. CDR3 length equals 15 residues. CDR1 is LNHDA, CDR2 SQIVND, per germline (reference sequence). The CDR3 DNA follows: TGTGCCAGTAGTATCTCTGGGGGCGGCAATCAGCCCCAGCATTTT. Translating gives CASSISGGGNQPQHF.

The CDR3 is CASSFRESGNTIYF. In DNA form, the CDR3 reads TGTGCCAGCAGCTTTCGGGAGTCTGGAAACACCATATATTTT. The rearrangement links TRBV12-1 to TRBJ1-3. TRBV12-1 is shown as a pseudogene. The CDR3 consists of 14 residues.

This chain connects TRBV28 to TRBJ1-1, with 7 nucleotides matching TRBD1. Germline assignment: CDR1 MDHEN and CDR2 SYDVKM. This CDR3 region has 18 residues. The V and J ends lost 1 base and 0 bases, in that order; junction bases with no gene match: 11. The CDR3 spells CASSLYPRTGLMNTEAFF. DNA for the CDR3: TGTGCCAGCAGTTTATATCCCCGGACAGGTCTCATGAACACTGAAGCTTTCTTT.

On this clone itself: This CDR3 is also generated by other DNA sequences in the sample. The rearrangement links TRBV7-9 to TRBJ2-5; D is undetermined. The CDR3 is 13 amino acids. CDR1 is SEHNR and CDR2 is FQNEAQ in the germline V gene (reference sequence). Between the trimmed V and J ends, which lost 5 bases and 2 bases, there was a span of 9 bases. The CDR3 here is CASSPTLQETQYF. In DNA, the CDR3 is TGTGCCAGCAGCCCGACACTTCAAGAGACCCAGTACTTC.

CDR3 sequence: CASRSARSTEAFF. CDR3 nucleotide sequence: TGTGCCAGCAGGTCAGCGAGAAGCACTGAAGCTTTCTTT. This chain uses TRBV7-9 with TRBJ1-1, with no clear D. Germline assignment: CDR1 SEHNR and CDR2 FQNEAQ (reference sequence). The CDR3 has 13 amino acids. Between the trimmed V and J ends, which lost 6 bases and 4 bases, there was a span of 12 bases.

This rearrangement joins TRBV27 to TRBJ2-7; 11 positions match TRBD2. CDR1 is MNHEY and CDR2 is SMNVEV in the germline V gene (reference sequence). Trimming took 1 base from V and 9 from J; bases not matched to a gene: 17. The CDR3 length is 18 residues. Here the CDR3 reads CASSLWASGGSNLMGQYF. CDR3 coding DNA: TGTGCCAGCAGTTTATGGGCTAGCGGGGGGTCCAATCTAATGGGGCAGTACTTC.

Of note for this clone: Other DNA sequences from this sample encode an identical CDR3 as well. The DNA of the CDR3 is TGTGCCAGCAGTTTGCGGGAATCCTACAATGAGCAGTTCTTC. This encodes CASSLRESYNEQFF. The chain is built from TRBV28 and TRBJ2-1; possibly TRBD2 for D (6 bases). The CDR3 has 14 residues. From germline, CDR1 is MDHEN and CDR2 SYDVKM. The ends were cut back, 3 bases at V and 1 base at J, with 7 bases in the middle.